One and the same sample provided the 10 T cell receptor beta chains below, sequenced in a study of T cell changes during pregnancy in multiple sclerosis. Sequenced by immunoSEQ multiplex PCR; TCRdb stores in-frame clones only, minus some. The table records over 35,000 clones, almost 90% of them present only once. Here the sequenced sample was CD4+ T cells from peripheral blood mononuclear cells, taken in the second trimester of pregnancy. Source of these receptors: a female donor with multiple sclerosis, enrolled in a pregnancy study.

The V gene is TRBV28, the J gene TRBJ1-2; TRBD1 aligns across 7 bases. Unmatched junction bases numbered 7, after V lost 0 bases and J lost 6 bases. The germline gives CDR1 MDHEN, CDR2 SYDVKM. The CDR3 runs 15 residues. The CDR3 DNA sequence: TGTGCCAGCAGTTTATGGGGCAGGGGGTTCAATGGCTACACCTTC. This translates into CASSLWGRGFNGYTF.

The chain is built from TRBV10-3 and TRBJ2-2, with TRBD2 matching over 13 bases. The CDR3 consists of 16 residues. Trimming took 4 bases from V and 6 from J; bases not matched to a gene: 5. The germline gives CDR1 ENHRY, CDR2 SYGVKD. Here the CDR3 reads CAISGTSGRVAGELFF. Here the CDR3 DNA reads TGTGCCATCAGTGGGACTAGCGGGAGAGTCGCCGGGGAGCTGTTTTTT.

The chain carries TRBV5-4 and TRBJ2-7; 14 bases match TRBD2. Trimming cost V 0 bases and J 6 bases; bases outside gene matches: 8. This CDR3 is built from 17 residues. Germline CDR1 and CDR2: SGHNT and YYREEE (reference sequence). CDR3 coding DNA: TGTGCCAGCAGCTTGGCCGGGACTAGCGGGAGTTTCCGCGAGCAGTACTTC. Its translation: CASSLAGTSGSFREQYF.

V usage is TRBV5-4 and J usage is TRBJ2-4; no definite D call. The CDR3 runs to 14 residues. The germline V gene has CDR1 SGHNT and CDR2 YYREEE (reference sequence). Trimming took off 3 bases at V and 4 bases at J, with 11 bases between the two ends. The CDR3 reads CASSSPSLKNIQYF. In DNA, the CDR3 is TGTGCCAGCAGCTCTCCGAGCCTAAAAAACATTCAGTACTTC. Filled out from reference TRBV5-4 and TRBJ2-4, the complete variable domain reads ETGVTQSPTHLIKTRGQQVTLRCSSQSGHNTVSWYQQALGQGPQFIFQYYREEENGRGNFPPRFSGLQFPNYSSELNVNALELDDSALYLCASSSPSLKNIQYFGAGTRLSVL.

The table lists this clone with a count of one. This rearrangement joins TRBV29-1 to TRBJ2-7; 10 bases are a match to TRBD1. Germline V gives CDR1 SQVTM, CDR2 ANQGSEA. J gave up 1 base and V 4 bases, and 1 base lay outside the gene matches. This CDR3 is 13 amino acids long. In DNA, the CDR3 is TGCAGCGTTGTGGGACAGGGGTCCTACGAGCAGTACTTC. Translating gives CSVVGQGSYEQYF.

Here the CDR3 DNA reads TGTGCCAGCACAATACCGGGACTTTACTACGAGCAGTACTTC. It codes for CASTIPGLYYEQYF. The V and J genes are TRBV7-2 and TRBJ2-7; a possible D gene is TRBD2 (6 bases). The CDR3 is 14 amino acids. Germline CDR1 SGHTA, CDR2 FQGNSA. Trimming stripped 7 bases from V and 3 bases from J, with 16 bases between.

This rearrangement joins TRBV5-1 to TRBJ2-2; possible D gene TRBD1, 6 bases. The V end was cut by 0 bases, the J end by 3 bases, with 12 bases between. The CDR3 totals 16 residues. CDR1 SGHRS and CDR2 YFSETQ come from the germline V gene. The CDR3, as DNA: TGCGCCAGCAGCTTGGACCGGGACACCCACACCGGGGAGCTGTTTTTT. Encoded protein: CASSLDRDTHTGELFF.

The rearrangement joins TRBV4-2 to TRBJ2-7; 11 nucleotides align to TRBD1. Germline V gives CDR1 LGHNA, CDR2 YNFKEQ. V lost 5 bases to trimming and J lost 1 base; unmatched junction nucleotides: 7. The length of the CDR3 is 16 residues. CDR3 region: CASSSRGTGGSYEQYF. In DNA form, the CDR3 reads TGTGCCAGCAGCTCACGAGGGACAGGGGGGTCCTACGAGCAGTACTTC.

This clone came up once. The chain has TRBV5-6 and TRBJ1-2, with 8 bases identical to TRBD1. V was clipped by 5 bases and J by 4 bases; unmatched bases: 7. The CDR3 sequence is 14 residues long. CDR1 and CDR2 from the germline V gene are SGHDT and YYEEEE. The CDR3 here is CASSFPGQVYGYTF. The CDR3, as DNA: TGTGCCAGCAGTTTTCCGGGACAGGTCTATGGCTACACCTTC.

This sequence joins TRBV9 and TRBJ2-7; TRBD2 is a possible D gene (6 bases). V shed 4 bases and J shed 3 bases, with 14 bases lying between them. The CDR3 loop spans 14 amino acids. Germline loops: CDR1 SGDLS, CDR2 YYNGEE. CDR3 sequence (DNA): TGTGCCAGCAGCCCCCGTAGCGGAAACTACGAGCAGTACTTC. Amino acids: CASSPRSGNYEQYF.